This entry lists 28 T cell receptor beta chains sequenced from one sample in a study of blood T cell repertoires in COVID-19. Sequencing used immunoSEQ multiplex PCR; TCRdb keeps in-frame clones, though not all of them. This sample has approximately 52,000 clones, with around 86% found just once. The specimen was peripheral blood. The receptors come from a human donor in a cohort sampled during active COVID-19.

The chain combines TRBV5-1 with TRBJ2-5; 7 nucleotides agree with TRBD1. V dropped 0 bases and J dropped 4; count of bases not matched to a gene: 9. The CDR3 sequence is 16 residues long. The germline V gene has CDR1 SGHRS and CDR2 YFSETQ. As DNA, the CDR3 is TGCGCCAGCAGCTTGGTATTAAGGAGACAGGGAGAGACCCAGTACTTC. This translates into CASSLVLRRQGETQYF.

The chain couples TRBV6-5 to TRBJ2-7; tentative D call: TRBD1 (6 bases). V lost 0 bases and J lost 4, with 13 bases in between. CDR1 is MNHEY, CDR2 SVGAGI, per germline. The CDR3 is 15 residues long. As DNA, the CDR3 is TGTGCCAGCAGTTACTCGCTACAGGGTTTATACGAGCAGTACTTC. It specifies CASSYSLQGLYEQYF.

J is TRBJ1-3 and V is TRBV9, with 8 positions matching TRBD1. Germline V gene sequence: CDR1 SGDLS, CDR2 YYNGEE. The J segment lost 2 bases and the V segment lost 0 bases, leaving 10 bases of the junction unmatched. This CDR3 spans 18 amino acids. The CDR3 sequence is CASSVAPGQGSAGNTIYF. In nucleotides, the CDR3 is TGTGCCAGCAGCGTAGCCCCTGGACAGGGCTCGGCTGGAAACACCATATATTTT.

The chain uses TRBV30 and TRBJ2-3; 9 positions match TRBD2. V lost 7 bases and J lost 7; bases outside the gene matches: 6. This CDR3 is built from 12 residues. Germline V gives CDR1 GTSNPN, CDR2 SVGIG (reference sequence). CDR3: CAYLGTSNTQYF. In DNA, the CDR3 is TGTGCCTATCTGGGGACTAGCAATACGCAGTATTTT. The whole variable domain, filled in from reference TRBV30 and TRBJ2-3, reads SQTIHQWPATLVQPVGSPLSLECTVEGTSNPNLYWYRQAAGRGLQLLFYSVGIGQISSEVPQNLSASRPQDRQFILSSKKLLLSDSGFYLCAYLGTSNTQYFGPGTRLTVL.

The gene calls are TRBV6-6 and TRBJ2-7; D uncertain. The CDR3 is made up of 14 amino acids. Germline values: CDR1 MNHNY, CDR2 SVGAGI (reference sequence). The V and J ends lost 0 bases and 5 bases respectively, with 11 bases between them. The CDR3 is CASSYSSWHDEQYF. CDR3 nucleotide sequence: TGTGCCAGCAGTTACTCATCGTGGCATGACGAGCAGTACTTC.

The chain combines TRBV5-1 with TRBJ2-5, with D perhaps matching TRBD2 (7 bases). Looked up from germline, CDR1 is SGHRS and CDR2 is YFSETQ. Deletions cut 2 bases from V and 5 bases from J, with 13 bases between. The CDR3 extends over 14 amino acids. As DNA, the CDR3 is TGCGCCAGCAGCTTTTGGGGGGGCGCGGAGACCCAGTACTTC. Its protein is CASSFWGGAETQYF.

This chain connects TRBV5-6 to TRBJ2-3; 7 nucleotides align to TRBD2. Germline-derived CDR1 and CDR2 are SGHDT and YYEEEE. This CDR3 spans 13 amino acids. After removal of 4 bases from V and 6 bases from J, the junction contained 5 bases not matched to a gene. CDR3 in amino acids: CASSPGGSDTQYF. For the CDR3, the DNA is TGTGCCAGCAGCCCCGGGGGGTCCGATACGCAGTATTTT. The entire variable domain, with the rest obtained from reference TRBV5-6 and TRBJ2-3, is as follows: DAGVTQSPTHLIKTRGQQVTLRCSPKSGHDTVSWYQQALGQGPQFIFQYYEEEERQRGNFPDRFSGHQFPNYSSELNVNALLLGDSALYLCASSPGGSDTQYFGPGTRLTVL.

The chain has TRBV14 and TRBJ2-1, with 7 bases lining up with TRBD2. V trimming: 4 bases; J trimming: 7 bases; junction bases outside the gene matches: 13. The V gene's germline CDR1 is SGHDN and CDR2 FVKESK. This CDR3 has 16 residues. CDR3 in amino acids: CASSRGYGRGFNEQFF. The CDR3, as DNA: TGTGCCAGCAGCCGCGGCTATGGGAGGGGATTTAATGAGCAGTTCTTC.

Only a few counts were recorded for this clone. This rearrangement joins TRBV7-8 to TRBJ2-5; D may be TRBD2 (6 bases). Trimming stripped 3 bases from V and 5 bases from J, with 16 bases between. Germline lookup yields CDR1 SGHVS and CDR2 FQNEAQ. This CDR3 is built from 15 residues. The CDR3 loop is CASSLGPGRGETQYF. The CDR3 nucleotides are TGTGCCAGCAGCTTGGGGCCAGGCCGGGGGGAGACCCAGTACTTC.

In its sample, this clone was seen a few times. The CDR3 coding sequence is TGTGCCAGCAGCAATGTGAGAGAGTCGCACAGAGCCTACGAGCAGTACTTC. It codes for CASSNVRESHRAYEQYF. The chain uses TRBV21-1 and TRBJ2-7; the table gives TRBD1 as D, unverified against the DNA. TRBV21-1 is assigned pseudogene status. The CDR3 totals 17 residues.

The chain links TRBV7-2 to TRBJ2-7, with 11 positions matching TRBD2. Per germline, CDR1 SGHTA and CDR2 FQGNSA. The length of the CDR3 is 15 residues. Trimming took 5 bases from V and 4 from J; bases not matched to a gene: 7. The CDR3 is CASSHAPSGRYEQYF. The CDR3 DNA reads TGTGCCAGCAGCCACGCCCCTAGCGGGAGGTACGAGCAGTACTTC.

The rearrangement links TRBV5-1 to TRBJ2-2, with 12 bases that match TRBD1. In germline, CDR1 is SGHRS, CDR2 YFSETQ. With V trimmed by 3 bases and J by 5 bases, 5 bases remained unmatched. There are 16 residues in the CDR3. The CDR3 bases are TGCGCCAGCAGCTCTGGGACAGGGGGCGCGACCGGGGAGCTGTTTTTT. It translates to CASSSGTGGATGELFF.

The chain combines TRBV9 with TRBJ1-6, with 8 bases aligning to TRBD1. The germline gives CDR1 SGDLS, CDR2 YYNGEE. The CDR3 extends over 16 amino acids. Trimming at V came to 0 bases and at J to 10 bases, leaving 9 bases not matched to a gene. The CDR3 nucleotides read TGTGCCAGCAGCGTAGCGGCAGGGGGCAATCCATCACCCCTCCACTTT. Translated, it gives CASSVAAGGNPSPLHF.

The chain couples TRBV28 to TRBJ1-6, with a tentative D call TRBD1 (6 bases). The CDR3 has 16 amino acids. V dropped 2 bases and J dropped 2 bases, with 10 bases sitting between them. CDR1 is MDHEN, CDR2 SYDVKM, per germline. Written as DNA, the CDR3 is TGTGCCAGCAGTTTAATGGGGGCGGCCTATAATTCACCCCTCCACTTT. Protein sequence: CASSLMGAAYNSPLHF.

V gene TRBV10-3 combines with J gene TRBJ2-7, with 8 bases fitting TRBD1. The CDR3 extends over 16 amino acids. J lost 0 bases, V lost 4 bases, and 8 bases had no gene match. Germline V gene data show CDR1 as ENHRY and CDR2 as SYGVKD. CDR3 region: CAISVRGRGNSYEQYF. CDR3 sequence (DNA): TGTGCCATCAGTGTCAGGGGGCGCGGGAACTCCTACGAGCAGTACTTC.

The gene calls are TRBV10-1 and TRBJ2-7; D call uncertain. The V gene's germline CDR1 is WNHNN and CDR2 SYGVQD (reference sequence). The length of the CDR3 is 15 residues. Trimming removed 4 bases from V and 5 bases from J, with 18 bases in between. The DNA for the CDR3 is TGCGCCAGCAGTGCCGTGGCGCTTGGAGTTGACGAGCAGTACTTC. Translating gives CASSAVALGVDEQYF.

The rearrangement joins TRBV15 to TRBJ2-1; 10 nucleotides align to TRBD2. This CDR3 contains 17 residues. Germline CDR1 LNHNV, CDR2 YYDKDF (reference sequence). V trimming: 5 bases; J trimming: 2 bases; junction bases outside the gene matches: 9. The CDR3 loop is CATSPPPGLATYNEQFF. The CDR3 nucleotides read TGTGCCACCAGCCCCCCGCCGGGACTAGCGACCTACAATGAGCAGTTCTTC.

The chain carries TRBV4-3 and TRBJ1-2; no clear D gene. From germline, CDR1 is LGHNA and CDR2 YSLEER. The V gene lost 0 bases and the J gene lost 4 bases, with 15 bases spanning the gap. The CDR3 is 16 residues long. The CDR3 reads CASSQEPAPSGYGYTF. Written as DNA, the CDR3 is TGCGCCAGCAGCCAAGAACCGGCGCCAAGCGGCTATGGCTACACCTTC.

V is TRBV18 and J is TRBJ2-3; D not certain. This CDR3 contains 14 residues. V dropped 0 bases and J dropped 3 bases, with 7 bases sitting between them. CDR1 is KGHSH, CDR2 LQKENI, per germline. The CDR3 DNA is TGTGCCAGCTCACCACCTGGGCTTACAGATACGCAGTATTTT. Translating gives CASSPPGLTDTQYF. Using reference TRBV18 and TRBJ2-3 for the parts outside the CDR3, the full variable domain is NAGVMQNPRHLVRRRGQEARLRCSPMKGHSHVYWYRQLPEEGLKFMVYLQKENIIDESGMPKERFSAEFPKEGPSILRIQQVVRGDSAAYFCASSPPGLTDTQYFGPGTRLTVL.

The genes are TRBV9 and TRBJ2-1, with TRBD2 matching 14 bases. The germline V gene encodes CDR1 SGDLS and CDR2 YYNGEE. V was clipped by 3 bases and J by 8 bases; unmatched bases: 10. The CDR3 is 17 amino acids. CDR3 region: CASSAGRGLAGVDEQFF. The CDR3 DNA sequence: TGTGCCAGCAGCGCCGGAAGGGGACTAGCGGGAGTTGATGAGCAGTTCTTC. Filled out from reference TRBV9 and TRBJ2-1, the complete variable domain reads DSGVTQTPKHLITATGQRVTLRCSPRSGDLSVYWYQQSLDQGLQFLIQYYNGEERAKGNILERFSAQQFPDLHSELNLSSLELGDSALYFCASSAGRGLAGVDEQFFGPGTRLTVL.

The gene calls are TRBV19 and TRBJ1-2; 9 bases line up with TRBD1. CDR1 LNHDA and CDR2 SQIVND come from the germline V gene (reference sequence). Trimming at V came to 7 bases and at J to 5 bases, leaving 8 bases not matched to a gene. The CDR3 is 14 residues long. The CDR3 DNA sequence: TGTGCCAGTACGACAGGGGGGACCGTTTATGGCTACACCTTC. This encodes CASTTGGTVYGYTF.

This clone was counted between two and nine times. V is TRBV27 and J is TRBJ1-2; TRBD1 might be the D (5 bases). Germline V gives CDR1 MNHEY, CDR2 SMNVEV (reference sequence). This CDR3 region has 13 residues. V was shortened by 3 bases and J by 5 bases, with 10 bases between the two germline ends. CDR3 residues: CASSFRGEYGYTF. The CDR3 DNA reads TGTGCCAGCAGTTTTCGGGGGGAATATGGCTACACCTTC.

The chain joins TRBV27 to TRBJ1-6; TRBD1 might be the D (5 bases). Deletions cut 1 base from V and 9 bases from J, with 16 bases between. Germline CDR1 MNHEY, CDR2 SMNVEV (reference sequence). This CDR3 has 16 amino acids. The CDR3 region has the DNA TGTGCCAGCAGTTTATTTCTCTATTCCCAGGGTTCACCCCTCCACTTT. Translated, it gives CASSLFLYSQGSPLHF.

The V and J genes are TRBV19 and TRBJ2-1, with 13 bases aligning to TRBD2. The CDR3 loop spans 16 amino acids. CDR1 is LNHDA, CDR2 SQIVND, per germline (reference sequence). The V and J ends lost 6 bases and 7 bases, in that order; junction bases with no gene match: 9. This CDR3 reads CASSTPGLAGRNEQFF. DNA of the CDR3: TGTGCCAGTAGCACCCCGGGACTAGCGGGAAGAAATGAGCAGTTCTTC.

The gene calls are TRBV4-2 and TRBJ2-7; 10 nucleotides line up with TRBD2. The junction had 9 bases not matched to a gene; V was cut back by 6 bases and J by 4 bases. Germline lookup yields CDR1 LGHNA and CDR2 YNFKEQ. The CDR3 loop spans 15 amino acids. The CDR3 here is CASRRELAGKYEQYF. Here the CDR3 DNA reads TGTGCCAGCAGAAGGGAACTAGCGGGAAAATACGAGCAGTACTTC.

The rearrangement uses TRBV7-8 and TRBJ2-1, with 9 bases identical to TRBD2. This CDR3 has 15 amino acids. V lost 2 bases to trimming and J lost 9 bases; unmatched junction nucleotides: 8. Germline V gene data show CDR1 as SGHVS and CDR2 as FQNEAQ. CDR3 nucleotides: TGTGCCAGCAGCTTAATGAGTCTAGCGGGATTTGAGCAGTTCTTC. The encoded protein is CASSLMSLAGFEQFF. Based on the CDR3 plus reference TRBV7-8 and TRBJ2-1, the full variable domain is GAGVSQSPRYKVAKRGQDVALRCDPISGHVSLFWYQQALGQGPEFLTYFQNEAQLDKSGLPSDRFFAERPEGSVSTLKIQRTQQEDSAVYLCASSLMSLAGFEQFFGPGTRLTVL.

This chain links TRBV10-3 with TRBJ1-5, with TRBD1 matching 12 bases. The CDR3 covers 15 residues. CDR1 ENHRY and CDR2 SYGVKD come from the germline V gene. Losses at the gene ends were 9 bases for V and 7 bases for J; bases not matched to a gene: 10. This CDR3 reads CAIVGTGGTGQPQHF. The DNA of the CDR3 is TGTGCCATAGTAGGGACAGGGGGCACGGGGCAGCCCCAGCATTTT.

The gene calls are TRBV30 and TRBJ1-5; TRBD1 might be the D (6 bases). Trimming removed 3 bases at V and 6 bases at J, with 9 bases between. The CDR3 length is 12 residues. Germline assignment: CDR1 GTSNPN and CDR2 SVGIG (reference sequence). The CDR3 is CAWSSRGQPQHF. The CDR3 DNA is TGTGCCTGGAGCTCCAGGGGTCAGCCCCAGCATTTT.